This TCR beta chain was documented in a study of cytomegalovirus exposure and HLA in healthy donors. Looking at the study overall: Early release data held some 80 million unique TCRs from HLA-typed donors.

Broader study findings: A prior analysis recorded that most TCR beta V segments were productive about 87% or about 30% of the time.

Both 60 Vbeta primers and 13 Jbeta primers went into the PCR. Using immunoSEQ multiplex PCR, the repertoire was profiled, and TCRdb retains in-frame clones only, with some absent. This sample's clone table lists under 250,000 clones. Trimming at V came to 1 base and at J to 12 bases, leaving 8 bases not matched to a gene. The CDR3 covers 12 residues. Germline assignment: CDR1 GTSNPN and CDR2 SVGIG (reference sequence). About this clone itself: Its antigen is still unknown.

The chain combines TRBV30 with TRBJ1-1, with 7 bases matching TRBD1. Sequencing used PBMCs. The TCR comes from a girl aged 2 to 9 in good health and CMV-seropositive. The CDR3 spells CAWSAPRQGTFF. The CDR3 DNA reads TGTGCCTGGAGTGCCCCACGACAGGGAACTTTCTTT. Based on the CDR3 plus reference TRBV30 and TRBJ1-1, the full variable domain is SQTIHQWPATLVQPVGSPLSLECTVEGTSNPNLYWYRQAAGRGLQLLFYSVGIGQISSEVPQNLSASRPQDRQFILSSKKLLLSDSGFYLCAWSAPRQGTFFGQGTRLTVV.